This TCR beta chain was obtained from a study of T cells in Graves' hyperthyroidism and ophthalmopathy. Of note for this clonotype: No antigen is known for it.

A NOSPECS grade of at least 4, a Clinical Activity Score of at least 3 and duration under 3 months were recorded in ophthalmopathy patients. Orbital computed tomography and thyroid ultrasound, together with serum TRAb and thyroxine and clinical symptoms, were used for diagnoses. Study-wide results and limits: Among clonotypes expanded in thyroid above 0.001, most were also found in blood. Median prediction lead before ophthalmopathy onset was 6.5 months with the model.

Germline CDR1 and CDR2: SGHVS and FNYEAQ. The CDR3 length is 15 residues. With 1 base removed from V and 8 bases from J, the gap between germline ends came to 17 bases. TCR beta CDR3 regions were amplified from RNA transcripts. First-round RT-PCR of the TCR CDR3 relied on the HTBI primer set. Via MiXCR, TCRdb re-called the multiplex PCR reads, giving one row per CDR3 protein. The data show 34,000 or so distinct CDR3 sequences, around 52% seen once. The source is a woman in her forties with Graves' ophthalmopathy. This chain links TRBV7-6 with TRBJ2-5, with a tentative D call TRBD1 (6 bases). The sequencing input was blood. DNA of the CDR3: TGTGCCAGCAGCTTAGAGGGGGTTGCTGGAAACACCCAGTACTTC. Protein sequence: CASSLEGVAGNTQYF. The complete variable domain, with remaining parts taken from reference TRBV7-6 and TRBJ2-5, reads GAGVSQSPRYKVTKRGQDVALRCDPISGHVSLYWYRQALGQGPEFLTYFNYEAQQDKSGLPNDRFSAERPEGSISTLTIQRTEQRDSAMYRCASSLEGVAGNTQYFGPGTRLLVL.